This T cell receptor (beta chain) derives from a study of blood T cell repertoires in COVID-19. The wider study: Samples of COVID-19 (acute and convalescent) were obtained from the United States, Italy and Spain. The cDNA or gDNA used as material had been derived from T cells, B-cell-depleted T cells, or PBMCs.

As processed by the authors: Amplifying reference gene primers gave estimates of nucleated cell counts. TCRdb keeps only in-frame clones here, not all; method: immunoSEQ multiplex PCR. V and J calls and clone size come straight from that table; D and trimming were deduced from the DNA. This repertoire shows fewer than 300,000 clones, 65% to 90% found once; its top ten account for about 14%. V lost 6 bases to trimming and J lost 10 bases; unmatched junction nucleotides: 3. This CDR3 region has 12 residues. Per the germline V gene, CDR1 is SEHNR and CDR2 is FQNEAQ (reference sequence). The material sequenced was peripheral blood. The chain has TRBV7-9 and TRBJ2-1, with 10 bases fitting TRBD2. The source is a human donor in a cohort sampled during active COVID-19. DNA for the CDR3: TGTGCCAGCAGTCCTAGCGGGAGCGAGCAGTTCTTC. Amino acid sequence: CASSPSGSEQFF.